Following are 29 T cell receptor beta chains from one sample sequenced in a study of long-term antiretroviral therapy in people with HIV. Sequencing relied on immunoSEQ assay v3.0, run at survey level. Method: immunoSEQ multiplex PCR; TCRdb's copy keeps in-frame clones and lacks some. The data contain tens of thousands of clones, 75% to 85% of them singletons. Source: unsorted PBMCs, taken 3 years after starting antiretroviral therapy. These receptors originate from a man in his fifties or sixties with HIV.

CDR3 amino acids: CASRITWTSGSQNEQFF. The CDR3 nucleotides are TGTGCCAGCAGAATAACTTGGACTAGCGGGAGCCAAAATGAGCAGTTCTTC. The rearrangement links TRBV7-8 to TRBJ2-1; 13 bases are a match to TRBD2. V lost 6 bases to trimming and J lost 7 bases; unmatched junction nucleotides: 12. This CDR3 has 17 residues. CDR1 SGHVS and CDR2 FQNEAQ come from the germline V gene.

This clone was detected once. The chain combines TRBV28 with TRBJ2-1, with D unclear. Germline CDR1 MDHEN, CDR2 SYDVKM. The V end was cut by 6 bases, the J end by 4 bases, with 10 bases between. This CDR3 contains 13 residues. In nucleotides, the CDR3 is TGTGCCAGCAGACCCTATGGGTACAATGAGCAGTTCTTC. Amino acids: CASRPYGYNEQFF.

The rearrangement uses TRBV7-2 and TRBJ2-7; D is ambiguous. Between the trimmed V and J ends, which lost 0 bases and 2 bases, there was a span of 14 bases. This CDR3 comprises 16 residues. Germline CDR1 reads SGHTA; CDR2 reads FQGNSA. The CDR3 is CASSLALIGSPYEQYF. CDR3 DNA: TGTGCCAGCAGCTTAGCGCTAATCGGGTCCCCCTACGAGCAGTACTTC.

The chain has TRBV15 and TRBJ2-1, with a tentative D call TRBD1 (5 bases). The CDR3 contains 15 residues. Germline lookup yields CDR1 LNHNV and CDR2 YYDKDF (reference sequence). V was cut by 1 base and J by 8 bases, with 15 bases left in between. CDR3: CATSRGGRVSDEQFF. The CDR3 DNA is TGTGCCACCAGCAGAGGTGGCAGGGTTAGTGATGAGCAGTTCTTC.

V and J are TRBV28 and TRBJ2-2; D unresolved. There are 15 residues in the CDR3. With 5 bases removed from V and 1 base from J, the gap between germline ends came to 11 bases. The germline gives CDR1 MDHEN, CDR2 SYDVKM. The CDR3 DNA follows: TGTGCCAGCAGTCCCTCAGACTTGAACACCGGGGAGCTGTTTTTT. Translation: CASSPSDLNTGELFF.

Regarding this clone: One end of the junction fails to match germline, which may point to a read error. The chain is built from TRBV5-1 and TRBJ2-1, with D perhaps assigned TRBD1 or TRBD2 (5 bases each). From germline, CDR1 is SGHRS and CDR2 YFSETQ. The CDR3 spans 14 residues. The CDR3 DNA follows: TGCGCCAGCAGGTTGGGACCGGCAAGCGATGAGCAGTTCTTC. Its protein product is CASRLGPASDEQFF.

This CDR3 is CASSSGTVYEQYF. CDR3 bases: TGTGCCAGCAGCTCCGGGACGGTCTACGAGCAGTACTTC. J is TRBJ2-7 and V is TRBV11-3; D tentatively reads TRBD1 or TRBD2 (5 bases each). V was shortened by 4 bases and J by 3 bases, with 10 bases between the two germline ends. The germline V gene has CDR1 SGHNT and CDR2 YENEEA. The CDR3 totals 13 residues.

The chain recombines TRBV7-9 with TRBJ2-7, with 7 bases matching TRBD1. CDR1 is SEHNR and CDR2 is FQNEAQ in the germline V gene (reference sequence). CDR3 length: 16 amino acids. The V and J ends lost 5 bases and 3 bases, in that order; junction bases with no gene match: 13. CDR3: CASSDLRQGYHYEQYF. Written as DNA, the CDR3 is TGTGCCAGCAGCGATCTGCGACAGGGCTACCACTACGAGCAGTACTTC.

This clone came up a few times. This chain uses TRBV27 with TRBJ1-5, with D perhaps matching TRBD1 (6 bases). This CDR3 region has 13 residues. CDR1 and CDR2 (germline): MNHEY, SMNVEV (reference sequence). V lost 2 bases, J lost 5 bases, and 7 bases lay in between. CDR3 sequence: CASSLRTDQPQHF. CDR3 nucleotide sequence: TGTGCCAGCAGTTTACGGACAGATCAGCCCCAGCATTTT.

The chain combines TRBV5-1 with TRBJ1-4; TRBD1 agrees at 7 bases. Germline CDR1 SGHRS, CDR2 YFSETQ. J gave up 2 bases and V 4 bases, and 14 bases lay outside the gene matches. CDR3 length: 18 amino acids. The DNA for the CDR3 is TGCGCCAGCAGCCGTACCGGGACAGAGGTCCGCACTAATGAAAAACTGTTTTTT. Translating gives CASSRTGTEVRTNEKLFF.

V is TRBV2 and J is TRBJ2-7; 10 bases match TRBD2. The CDR3 has 14 residues. Germline CDR1 reads SNHLY; CDR2 reads FYNNEI. J gave up 2 bases and V 4 bases, and 2 bases lay outside the gene matches. The CDR3 protein is CASSVSGRAYEQYF. The CDR3 DNA follows: TGTGCCAGCAGTGTAAGCGGGAGGGCCTACGAGCAGTACTTC.

With regard to this clone: This specimen includes other DNA sequences encoding the same CDR3. CDR3 DNA sequence: TGTGCCACCAGCAGAGATGGGAGGGTCGATCAGCCCCAGCATTTT. Protein sequence: CATSRDGRVDQPQHF. The V gene is TRBV15, the J gene TRBJ1-5; D is unclear. The CDR3 is 15 amino acids. Germline loops: CDR1 LNHNV, CDR2 YYDKDF (reference sequence). Trimming removed 0 bases at V and 5 bases at J, with 11 bases between.

The J gene is TRBJ2-7, the V gene TRBV2; the D is unclear. Germline V lookup: CDR1 SNHLY, CDR2 FYNNEI. The ends were cut back, 4 bases at V and 0 bases at J, with 7 bases in the middle. The CDR3 covers 13 residues. As DNA, the CDR3 is TGTGCCAGCAGTGTTACAGTCTCCTACGAGCAGTACTTC. It codes for CASSVTVSYEQYF.

This clone was found once. The V and J genes are TRBV18 and TRBJ2-3; D is uncertain. V lost 0 bases to trimming and J lost 1 base, with 8 bases between them. CDR1 and CDR2 (germline): KGHSH, LQKENI. This CDR3 is built from 15 residues. In nucleotides, the CDR3 is TGTGCCAGCTCACCACCGGTGTCCCGCACAGATACGCAGTATTTT. The encoded protein is CASSPPVSRTDTQYF.

This rearrangement joins TRBV18 to TRBJ1-5; D is unclear. The V end lost 3 bases, the J end lost 0 bases, and 3 bases lay between the germline ends. The CDR3 is made up of 13 amino acids. CDR1 and CDR2 (germline): KGHSH, LQKENI. DNA of the CDR3: TGTGCCAGCTCACCGGTTAGCAATCAGCCCCAGCATTTT. Amino acid sequence: CASSPVSNQPQHF.

The genes are TRBV9 and TRBJ2-7; a weak D match, TRBD1 (5 bases). The germline CDR1 and CDR2 sequences are SGDLS and YYNGEE. The CDR3 is made up of 14 amino acids. V was shortened by 0 bases and J by 4 bases, with 11 bases between the two germline ends. In DNA, the CDR3 is TGTGCCAGCAGCGTAGGGTCCCAGGGATACGAGCAGTACTTC. Its translation is CASSVGSQGYEQYF.

This sequence joins TRBV7-9 and TRBJ2-7; 11 bases agree with TRBD1. Trimming cost V 6 bases and J 7 bases; bases outside gene matches: 5. The V gene's germline CDR1 is SEHNR and CDR2 FQNEAQ (reference sequence). The length of the CDR3 is 13 residues. DNA for the CDR3: TGTGCCAGCAGACACGGGACAGGGGGTGAGCAGTACTTC. It translates to CASRHGTGGEQYF. The entire variable domain, with the rest obtained from reference TRBV7-9 and TRBJ2-7, is as follows: DTGVSQNPRHKITKRGQNVTFRCDPISEHNRLYWYRQTLGQGPEFLTYFQNEAQLEKSRLLSDRFSAERPKGSFSTLEIQRTEQGDSAMYLCASRHGTGGEQYFGPGTRLTVT.

The chain's CDR3 is CASSPSDRDSPEAFF. The CDR3 DNA sequence: TGTGCCAGCAGCCCCTCGGACAGGGACTCCCCTGAAGCTTTCTTT. V usage is TRBV7-2 and J usage is TRBJ1-1, with 8 bases lining up with TRBD1. Germline loops: CDR1 SGHTA, CDR2 FQGNSA. This CDR3 contains 15 residues. With 5 bases clipped from V and 6 bases from J, the junction kept 11 bases outside the gene matches.

This clone turned up a few times. This chain uses TRBV28 with TRBJ1-6, with 8 bases identical to TRBD1. The CDR3 is 15 residues long. Trimming at V came to 3 bases and at J to 10 bases, leaving 8 bases not matched to a gene. Germline-derived CDR1 and CDR2 are MDHEN and SYDVKM. The CDR3 DNA reads TGTGCCAGCAGTTTCCCGACAGGGGAAAGGTCACCCCTCCACTTT. Its translation is CASSFPTGERSPLHF. Looking up the rest from reference TRBV28 and TRBJ1-6 gives the full variable domain: DVKVTQSSRYLVKRTGEKVFLECVQDMDHENMFWYRQDPGLGLRLIYFSYDVKMKEKGDIPEGYSVSREKKERFSLILESASTNQTSMYLCASSFPTGERSPLHFGNGTRLTVT.

In this sample, this clone turned up once. The chain uses TRBV28 and TRBJ1-5; the D is unclear. CDR1 and CDR2 (germline): MDHEN, SYDVKM. With 3 bases removed from V and 1 base from J, the gap between germline ends came to 10 bases. The CDR3 is 15 amino acids. The CDR3 here is CASSLKASSNQPQHF. CDR3 sequence (DNA): TGTGCCAGCAGTTTGAAGGCGTCCAGCAATCAGCCCCAGCATTTT.

This clone showed up just once. This rearrangement joins TRBV5-5 to TRBJ2-7, with D possibly matching TRBD1 (6 bases). The CDR3 is made up of 15 amino acids. Germline lookup yields CDR1 SGHKS and CDR2 YYEKEE (reference sequence). Trimming pared 1 base from V and 3 bases from J, leaving 14 bases between. The CDR3 nucleotides read TGTGCCAGCAGCTTGAGCTTCGGCAGGGGCTACGAGCAGTACTTC. This sequence encodes CASSLSFGRGYEQYF.

The chain carries TRBV5-4 and TRBJ1-2; 8 nucleotides agree with TRBD1. The trim removed 4 bases at V and 3 bases at J, leaving 14 bases unmatched. The CDR3 loop spans 17 amino acids. CDR1 is SGHNT and CDR2 is YYREEE in the germline V gene (reference sequence). The CDR3 loop reads CASSPGQGGLLDYGYTF. The DNA for the CDR3 is TGTGCCAGCAGCCCCGGACAGGGTGGCTTGTTGGACTATGGCTACACCTTC.

The chain employs TRBV6-5 and TRBJ1-3, with D maybe TRBD1 (5 bases). V was shortened by 6 bases and J by 5 bases, with 14 bases between the two germline ends. CDR3 size: 14 residues. Germline values: CDR1 MNHEY, CDR2 SVGAGI. The CDR3 region is CASSRQGARNTIYF. As DNA, the CDR3 is TGTGCCAGCAGCCGGCAGGGAGCCCGAAACACCATATATTTT.

The chain recombines TRBV4-3 with TRBJ2-7; D may be TRBD2 (5 bases). Trimming pared 4 bases from V and 3 bases from J, leaving 10 bases between. This CDR3 comprises 13 residues. Germline V CDR1 and CDR2: LGHNA, YSLEER. The CDR3 DNA reads TGCGCCAGCAGCCCCGGGGTCCACTACGAGCAGTACTTC. It encodes CASSPGVHYEQYF.

The V call is TRBV4-3, the J call TRBJ1-1; 8 positions agree with TRBD1. This CDR3 region has 15 residues. The junction had 8 bases not matched to a gene; V was cut back by 4 bases and J by 4 bases. Germline V gene data show CDR1 as LGHNA and CDR2 as YSLEER. CDR3 sequence reads: CASSLGDRLSTEAFF. The CDR3 nucleotides read TGCGCCAGCAGCCTTGGGGACAGGCTAAGCACTGAAGCTTTCTTT.

The chain couples TRBV7-2 to TRBJ2-1; TRBD2 is a possible D gene (6 bases). This CDR3 is 15 amino acids long. Trimming cost V 1 base and J 4 bases, with 11 bases left between them. Germline lookup yields CDR1 SGHTA and CDR2 FQGNSA. The CDR3 coding sequence is TGTGCCAGCAGCTTAGACGGGGGACGGTACAATGAGCAGTTCTTC. Protein product: CASSLDGGRYNEQFF.

This chain joins TRBV6-5 and TRBJ1-1, with D perhaps matching TRBD1 (5 bases). Per germline, CDR1 MNHEY and CDR2 SVGAGI. V was trimmed by 4 bases and J by 4 bases, leaving 7 bases between them. This CDR3 contains 12 residues. The CDR3 region has the DNA TGTGCCAGCAGTTGGGGGAGCACTGAAGCTTTCTTT. Translating gives CASSWGSTEAFF.

V usage is TRBV27 and J usage is TRBJ2-3; 7 nucleotides match TRBD2. Germline lookup yields CDR1 MNHEY and CDR2 SMNVEV (reference sequence). V trimming: 6 bases; J trimming: 2 bases; junction bases outside the gene matches: 11. The CDR3 consists of 16 residues. The CDR3 loop is CASSGGAGAITDTQYF. In DNA, the CDR3 is TGTGCCAGCAGCGGAGGGGCGGGAGCTATCACAGATACGCAGTATTTT.

The table lists this clone with a count of one. The gene calls are TRBV7-8 and TRBJ2-5, with TRBD2 matching 13 bases. Germline CDR1 reads SGHVS; CDR2 reads FQNEAQ. CDR3 length: 18 residues. V was pared by 0 bases and J by 6 bases, with 10 bases of the junction left unmatched. The CDR3 loop is CASSLAPRLAGGGKTQYF. CDR3 bases: TGTGCCAGCAGCTTAGCCCCCAGACTAGCGGGGGGCGGAAAGACCCAGTACTTC.